A single sample is the source of the 16 T cell receptor beta chains below, sequenced in a study of early T cells in non-severe SARS-CoV-2 infection. TCRdb ran MiXCR on the 5' RACE reads and lists one entry per CDR3 protein. This sample yields around 50,000 distinct CDR3 sequences, of which approximately 6% are seen a single time; around 3.9% belongs to the top ten. Input material: whole blood. These receptors all come from an adult who was a healthcare worker with PCR-confirmed SARS-CoV-2 infection or an uninfected control (not recorded which).

V usage is TRBV6-2 or TRBV6-3 and J usage is TRBJ1-2; D remains unclear. The V end was cut by 3 bases, the J end by 0 bases, with 11 bases between. The CDR3 contains 15 residues. Looked up from germline, CDR1 is MNHEY and CDR2 is SVGEGT. The CDR3 reads CASSYKGTANYGYTF. The CDR3 nucleotides are TGTGCCAGCAGTTATAAGGGAACGGCTAACTATGGCTACACCTTC.

This clonotype is medium-sized within its sample. The V gene is TRBV6-2 or TRBV6-3, the J gene TRBJ1-6; D is undetermined. Trimming removed 5 bases at V and 1 base at J, with 9 bases between. The CDR3 has 15 residues. From germline, CDR1 is MNHEY and CDR2 SVGEGT. Written as DNA, the CDR3 is TGTGCCAGCAGTCGGACGCGATCCTATAATTCACCCCTCCACTTT. Its translation: CASSRTRSYNSPLHF.

This clonotype was counted between two and nine times. The chain employs TRBV6-5 and TRBJ2-7; 7 bases fit TRBD1. CDR1 and CDR2 (germline): MNHEY, SVGAGI. This CDR3 is 14 amino acids long. Unmatched junction bases numbered 1, after V lost 0 bases and J lost 2 bases. The CDR3 reads CASSYSQGAYEQYF. The CDR3 coding sequence is TGTGCCAGCAGTTACTCTCAGGGGGCCTACGAGCAGTACTTC.

The sample holds many counts of this clonotype. J is TRBJ2-3 and V is TRBV4-3; 12 bases are shared with TRBD2. Trimming took 1 base from V and 5 from J; bases not matched to a gene: 10. The CDR3 has 18 amino acids. CDR1 and CDR2 from the germline V gene are LGHNA and YSLEER. The CDR3 reads CASSQAFLAGGPRDTQYF. The CDR3, as DNA: TGCGCCAGCAGCCAAGCCTTCCTAGCGGGGGGGCCGAGAGATACGCAGTATTTT.

As concerns this clonotype: Relative to the germline gene, one junction end is altered; a read error may explain this. V gene TRBV6-2 or TRBV6-3 combines with J gene TRBJ1-6, with 7 bases fitting TRBD1. Germline V lookup: CDR1 MNHEY, CDR2 SVGEGT. The CDR3 loop spans 15 amino acids. The CDR3 loop reads CASRDGTDNNSPLHF. The CDR3 nucleotides are TGTGCCAGCAGAGACGGGACAGACAATAATTCACCCCTCCATTTT.

This clonotype showed up just a few times. This chain uses TRBV29-1 with TRBJ2-5; D ambiguous. V lost 5 bases to trimming and J lost 2 bases, with 9 bases between them. Germline lookup yields CDR1 SQVTM and CDR2 ANQGSEA. This CDR3 has 12 amino acids. The chain's CDR3 is CSVSQQQETQYF. CDR3 nucleotides: TGCAGCGTTTCCCAGCAACAAGAGACCCAGTACTTC.

This clonotype appeared once. This could be a read error, since a much larger clone is one nucleotide away. V usage is TRBV20-1 and J usage is TRBJ2-5; D gene unclear. With 6 bases removed from V and 3 bases from J, the gap between germline ends came to 11 bases. This CDR3 is built from 12 residues. CDR1 is DFQATT, CDR2 SNEGSKA, per germline (reference sequence). CDR3 in amino acids: CSAVGGKETQYF. The DNA for the CDR3 is TGCAGTGCGGTAGGCGGAAAAGAGACCCAGTACTTC.

V gene TRBV5-4 combines with J gene TRBJ2-5, with D possibly matching TRBD1 (6 bases). The CDR3 contains 14 residues. CDR1 SGHNT and CDR2 YYREEE come from the germline V gene (reference sequence). V was clipped by 1 base and J by 2 bases, with 9 bases between them. This chain's CDR3 is CASSLSQGQETQYF. DNA for the CDR3: TGTGCCAGCAGCTTGTCCCAGGGGCAAGAGACCCAGTACTTC.

This clonotype was seen at least ten times. The rearrangement joins TRBV11-1 to TRBJ2-1, with D perhaps matching TRBD2 (6 bases). V shed 2 bases and J shed 9 bases, with 17 bases lying between them. The CDR3 contains 15 residues. In germline, CDR1 is SGHAT, CDR2 FQDESV (reference sequence). CDR3: CASSLWSGAGGEQFF. CDR3 nucleotides: TGTGCCAGCAGCTTATGGTCCGGGGCCGGGGGTGAGCAGTTCTTC.

In its sample, this clonotype was seen many times. The gene calls are TRBV10-3 and TRBJ1-2; D perhaps matches TRBD1 (6 bases). The CDR3 has 13 residues. CDR1 is ENHRY and CDR2 is SYGVKD in the germline V gene. Trimming removed 6 bases at V and 2 bases at J, with 10 bases between. As DNA, the CDR3 is TGTGCCATCAGCGGGACAAGAAACTATGGCTACACCTTC. As protein: CAISGTRNYGYTF.

DNA for the CDR3: TGTGCCAGCACGGAGGGGTACTATGGCTACACCTTC. Encoded protein: CASTEGYYGYTF. The gene calls are TRBV2 and TRBJ1-2; D might be TRBD1 (5 bases). CDR3 length equals 12 residues. The V gene lost 7 bases and the J gene lost 3 bases, with 9 bases spanning the gap. Germline CDR1 is SNHLY and CDR2 is FYNNEI.

The CDR3 spells CASSFFGTDTSPLHF. The DNA of the CDR3 is TGTGCCAGCAGCTTCTTCGGGACAGATACTTCACCCCTCCACTTT. The chain combines TRBV5-4 with TRBJ1-6; 7 nucleotides match TRBD1. Germline-derived CDR1 and CDR2 are SGHNT and YYREEE (reference sequence). Trimming removed 2 bases from V and 9 bases from J; junction bases left unmatched: 8. The CDR3 is 15 amino acids.

The genes are TRBV5-6 and TRBJ2-3; D uncertain. Trimming left V 0 bases short and J 8 bases short, with 7 bases between. CDR3 length: 12 residues. Germline V gives CDR1 SGHDT, CDR2 YYEEEE. CDR3 sequence (DNA): TGTGCCAGCAGCTTGGCCCCCAGTACGCAGTATTTT. Amino acids: CASSLAPSTQYF.

As to this clonotype: Possible read error: a much larger clone is one base away. The chain combines TRBV14 with TRBJ1-1, with D perhaps TRBD1 (6 bases). Germline CDR1 reads SGHDN; CDR2 reads FVKESK. This CDR3 comprises 14 residues. The V gene lost 1 base and the J gene lost 7 bases, with 13 bases spanning the gap. In DNA form, the CDR3 reads TGTGCCAGCAGCCAAGGCAGGGGACCCGTTGAAGCTTTCTTT. This encodes CASSQGRGPVEAFF.

This clonotype was observed many times. The chain has TRBV12-3 or TRBV12-4 and TRBJ2-7; 7 nucleotides match TRBD1. Trimming removed 1 base from V and 2 bases from J; junction bases left unmatched: 2. This CDR3 spans 14 amino acids. Here the CDR3 DNA reads TGTGCCAGCAGTTTAGACAGGGGCACCTACGAGCAGTACTTC. Amino acid sequence: CASSLDRGTYEQYF.

This clonotype was counted at least ten times. The chain carries TRBV7-2 and TRBJ1-2; TRBD1 matches at 7 bases. CDR1 SGHTA and CDR2 FQGNSA come from the germline V gene. The CDR3 is 15 amino acids. J lost 7 bases, V lost 4 bases, and 12 bases had no gene match. CDR3 DNA: TGTGCCAGCAGCTCCTACACCAAGGGGGCATCTGGCTACACCTTC. Translation: CASSSYTKGASGYTF.